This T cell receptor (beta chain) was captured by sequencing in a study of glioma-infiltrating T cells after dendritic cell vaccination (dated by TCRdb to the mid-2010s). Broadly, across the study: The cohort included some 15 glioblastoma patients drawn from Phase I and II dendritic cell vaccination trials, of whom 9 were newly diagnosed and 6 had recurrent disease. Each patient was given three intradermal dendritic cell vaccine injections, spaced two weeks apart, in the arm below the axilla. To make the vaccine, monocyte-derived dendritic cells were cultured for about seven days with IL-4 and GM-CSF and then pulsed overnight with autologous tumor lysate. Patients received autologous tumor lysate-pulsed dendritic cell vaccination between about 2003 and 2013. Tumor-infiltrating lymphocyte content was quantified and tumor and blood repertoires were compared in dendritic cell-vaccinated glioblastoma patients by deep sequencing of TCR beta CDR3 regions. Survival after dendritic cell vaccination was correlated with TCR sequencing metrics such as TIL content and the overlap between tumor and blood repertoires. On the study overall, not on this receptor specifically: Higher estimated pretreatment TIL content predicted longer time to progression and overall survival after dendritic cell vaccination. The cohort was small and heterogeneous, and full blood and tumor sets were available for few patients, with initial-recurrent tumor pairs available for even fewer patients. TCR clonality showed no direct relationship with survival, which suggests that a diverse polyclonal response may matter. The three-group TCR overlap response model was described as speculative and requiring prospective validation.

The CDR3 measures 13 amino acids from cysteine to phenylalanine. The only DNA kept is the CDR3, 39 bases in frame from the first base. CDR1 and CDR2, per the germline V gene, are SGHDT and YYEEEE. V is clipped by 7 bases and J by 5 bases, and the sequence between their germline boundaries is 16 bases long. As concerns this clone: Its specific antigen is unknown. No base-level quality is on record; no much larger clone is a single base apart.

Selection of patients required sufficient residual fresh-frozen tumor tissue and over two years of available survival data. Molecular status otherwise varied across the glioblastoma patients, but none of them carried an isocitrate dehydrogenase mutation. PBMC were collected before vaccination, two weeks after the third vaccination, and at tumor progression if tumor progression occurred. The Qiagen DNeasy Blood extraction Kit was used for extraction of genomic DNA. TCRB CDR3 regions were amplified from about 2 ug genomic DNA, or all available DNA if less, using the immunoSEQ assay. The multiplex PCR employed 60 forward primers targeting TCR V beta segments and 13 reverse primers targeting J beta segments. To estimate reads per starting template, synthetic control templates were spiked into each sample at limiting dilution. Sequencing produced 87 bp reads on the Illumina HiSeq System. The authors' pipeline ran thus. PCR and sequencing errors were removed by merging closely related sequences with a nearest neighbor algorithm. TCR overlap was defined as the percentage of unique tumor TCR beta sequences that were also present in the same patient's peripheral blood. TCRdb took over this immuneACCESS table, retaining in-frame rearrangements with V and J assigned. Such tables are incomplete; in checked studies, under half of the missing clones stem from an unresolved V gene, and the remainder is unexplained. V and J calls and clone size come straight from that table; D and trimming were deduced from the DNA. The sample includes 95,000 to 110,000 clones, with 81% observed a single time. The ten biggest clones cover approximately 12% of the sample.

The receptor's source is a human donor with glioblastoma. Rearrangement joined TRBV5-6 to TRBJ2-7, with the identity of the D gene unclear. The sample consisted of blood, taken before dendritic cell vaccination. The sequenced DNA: TGTGCCAGCTCACCTGCACTAATCCACGAGCAGTACTTC. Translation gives CASSPALIHEQYF.